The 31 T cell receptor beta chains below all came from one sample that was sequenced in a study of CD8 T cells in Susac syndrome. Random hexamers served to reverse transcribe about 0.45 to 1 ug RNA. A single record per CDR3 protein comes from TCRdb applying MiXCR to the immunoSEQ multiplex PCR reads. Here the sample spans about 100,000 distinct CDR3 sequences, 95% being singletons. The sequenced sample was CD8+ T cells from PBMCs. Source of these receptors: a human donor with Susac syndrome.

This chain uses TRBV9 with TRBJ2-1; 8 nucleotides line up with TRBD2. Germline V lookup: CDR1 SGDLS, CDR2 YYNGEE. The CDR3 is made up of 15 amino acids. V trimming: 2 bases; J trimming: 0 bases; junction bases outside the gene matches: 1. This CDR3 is CASSVSGSSYNEQFF. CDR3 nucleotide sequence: TGTGCCAGCAGCGTGAGCGGGAGCTCCTACAATGAGCAGTTCTTC.

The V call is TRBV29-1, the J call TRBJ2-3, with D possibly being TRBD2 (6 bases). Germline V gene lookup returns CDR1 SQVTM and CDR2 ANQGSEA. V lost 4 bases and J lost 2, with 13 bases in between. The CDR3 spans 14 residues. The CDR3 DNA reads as TGCAGCGTTGTAACTAGCCAACACACAGATACGCAGTATTTT. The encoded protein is CSVVTSQHTDTQYF.

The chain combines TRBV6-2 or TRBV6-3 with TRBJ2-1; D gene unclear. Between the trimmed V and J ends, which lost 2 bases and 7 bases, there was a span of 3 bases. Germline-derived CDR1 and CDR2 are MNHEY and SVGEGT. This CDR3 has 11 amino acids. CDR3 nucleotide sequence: TGTGCCAGCAGTTACCCTAATGAGCAGTTCTTC. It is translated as CASSYPNEQFF.

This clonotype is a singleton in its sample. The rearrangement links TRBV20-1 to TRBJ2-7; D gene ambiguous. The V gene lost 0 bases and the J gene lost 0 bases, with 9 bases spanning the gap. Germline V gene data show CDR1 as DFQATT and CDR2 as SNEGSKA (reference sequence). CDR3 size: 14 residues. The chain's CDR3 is CSAREARSSYEQYF. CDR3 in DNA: TGCAGTGCTAGAGAGGCGAGGAGCTCCTACGAGCAGTACTTC.

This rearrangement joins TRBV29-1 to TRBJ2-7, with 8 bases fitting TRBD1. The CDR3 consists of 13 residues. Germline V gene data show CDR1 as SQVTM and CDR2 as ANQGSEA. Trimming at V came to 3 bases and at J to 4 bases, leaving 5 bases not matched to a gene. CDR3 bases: TGCAGCGTTGAGGAACAGGGGGATTACGAGCAGTACTTC. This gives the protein CSVEEQGDYEQYF.

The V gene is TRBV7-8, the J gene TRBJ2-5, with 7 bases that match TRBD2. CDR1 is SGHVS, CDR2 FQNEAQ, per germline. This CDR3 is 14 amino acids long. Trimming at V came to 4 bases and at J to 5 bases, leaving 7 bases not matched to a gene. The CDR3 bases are TGTGCCAGCAGCTCTCCGAGCGGGGCGGAGACCCAGTACTTC. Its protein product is CASSSPSGAETQYF.

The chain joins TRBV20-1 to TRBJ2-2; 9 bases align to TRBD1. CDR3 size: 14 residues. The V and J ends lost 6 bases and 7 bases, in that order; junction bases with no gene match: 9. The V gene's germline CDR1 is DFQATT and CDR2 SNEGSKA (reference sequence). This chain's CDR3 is CSARAGQGGGELFF. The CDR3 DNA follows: TGCAGTGCCCGCGCGGGACAGGGAGGCGGGGAGCTGTTTTTT.

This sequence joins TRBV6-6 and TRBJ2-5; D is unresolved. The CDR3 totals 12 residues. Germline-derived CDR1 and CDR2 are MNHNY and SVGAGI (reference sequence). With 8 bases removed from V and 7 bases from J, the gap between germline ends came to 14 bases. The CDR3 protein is CASVGRPGTQYF. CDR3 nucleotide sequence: TGTGCCAGCGTGGGCCGCCCTGGGACCCAGTACTTC.

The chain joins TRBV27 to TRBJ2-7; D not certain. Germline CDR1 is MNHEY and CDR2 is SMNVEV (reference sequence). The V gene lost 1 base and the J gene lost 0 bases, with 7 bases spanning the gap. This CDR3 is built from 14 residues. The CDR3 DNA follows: TGTGCCAGCAGTTTATGGGCCAACTCCTACGAGCAGTACTTC. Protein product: CASSLWANSYEQYF.

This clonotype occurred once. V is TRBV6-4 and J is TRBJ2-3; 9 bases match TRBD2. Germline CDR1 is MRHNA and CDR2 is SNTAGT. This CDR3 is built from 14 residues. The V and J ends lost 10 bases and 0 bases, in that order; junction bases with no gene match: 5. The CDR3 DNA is TGTGCCACCTCTAGCGGGGCTAGCACAGATACGCAGTATTTT. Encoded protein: CATSSGASTDTQYF.

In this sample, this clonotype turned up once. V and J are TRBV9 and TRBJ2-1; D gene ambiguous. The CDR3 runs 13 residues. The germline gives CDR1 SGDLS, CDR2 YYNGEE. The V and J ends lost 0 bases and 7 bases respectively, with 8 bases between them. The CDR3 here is CASSVVERNEQFF. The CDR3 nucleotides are TGTGCCAGCAGCGTAGTCGAACGTAATGAGCAGTTCTTC.

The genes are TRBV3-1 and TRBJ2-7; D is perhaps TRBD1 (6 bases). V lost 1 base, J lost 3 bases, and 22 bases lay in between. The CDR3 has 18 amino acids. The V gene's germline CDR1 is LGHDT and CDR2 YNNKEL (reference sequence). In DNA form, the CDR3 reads TGTGCCAGCAGCCAAGTATGGGAAACCGGGACATCCCGCTACGAGCAGTACTTC. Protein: CASSQVWETGTSRYEQYF.

The CDR3 nucleotides are TGTGCCAGCAGCTCGACCTTTCGCGGGAATGAGCAGTTCTTC. This encodes CASSSTFRGNEQFF. The chain is built from TRBV5-6 and TRBJ2-1; a weak D match, TRBD2 (5 bases). Trimming stripped 3 bases from V and 7 bases from J, with 14 bases between. Germline CDR1 and CDR2: SGHDT and YYEEEE. The CDR3 runs to 14 residues.

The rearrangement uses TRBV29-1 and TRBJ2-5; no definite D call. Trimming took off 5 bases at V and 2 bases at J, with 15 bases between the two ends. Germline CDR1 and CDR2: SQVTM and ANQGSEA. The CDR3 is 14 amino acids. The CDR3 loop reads CSVSSVTSQETQYF. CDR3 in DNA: TGCAGCGTTTCTTCAGTAACTTCTCAAGAGACCCAGTACTTC.

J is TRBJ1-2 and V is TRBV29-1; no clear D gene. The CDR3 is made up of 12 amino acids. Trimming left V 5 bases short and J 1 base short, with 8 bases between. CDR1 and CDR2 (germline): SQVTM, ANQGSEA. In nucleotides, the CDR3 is TGCAGCGTTCCCGGTCTTAACTATGGCTACACCTTC. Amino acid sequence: CSVPGLNYGYTF.

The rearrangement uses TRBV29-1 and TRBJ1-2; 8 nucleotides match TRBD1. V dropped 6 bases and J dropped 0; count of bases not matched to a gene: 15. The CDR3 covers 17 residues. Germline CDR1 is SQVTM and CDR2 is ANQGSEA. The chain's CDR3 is CSVPERRTGKPNYGYTF. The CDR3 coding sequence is TGCAGCGTGCCAGAGCGTAGGACAGGGAAGCCTAACTATGGCTACACCTTC.

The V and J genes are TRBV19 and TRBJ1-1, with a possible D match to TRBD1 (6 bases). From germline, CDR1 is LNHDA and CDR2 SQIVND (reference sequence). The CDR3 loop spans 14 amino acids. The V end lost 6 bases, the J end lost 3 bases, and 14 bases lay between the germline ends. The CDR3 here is CASRRGPGYTEAFF. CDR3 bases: TGTGCCAGTAGACGGGGGCCGGGGTACACTGAAGCTTTCTTT.

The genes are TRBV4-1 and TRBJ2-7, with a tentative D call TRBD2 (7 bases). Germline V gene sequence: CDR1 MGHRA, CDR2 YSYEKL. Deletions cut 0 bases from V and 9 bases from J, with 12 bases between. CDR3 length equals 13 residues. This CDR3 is CASSQEGGGGQYF. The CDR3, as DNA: TGCGCCAGCAGCCAAGAAGGGGGAGGGGGGCAGTACTTC.

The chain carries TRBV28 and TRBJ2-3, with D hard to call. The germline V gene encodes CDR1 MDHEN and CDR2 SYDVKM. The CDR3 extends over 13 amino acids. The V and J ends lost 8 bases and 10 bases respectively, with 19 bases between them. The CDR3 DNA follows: TGTGCCAGCTCCTACTCCCGCGTGCTGGCGCAGTATTTT. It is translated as CASSYSRVLAQYF.

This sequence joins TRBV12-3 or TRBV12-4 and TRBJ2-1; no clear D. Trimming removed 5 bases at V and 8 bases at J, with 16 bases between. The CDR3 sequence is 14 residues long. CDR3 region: CASSPPAGPDEQFF. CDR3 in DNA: TGTGCCAGCAGTCCCCCGGCCGGACCAGATGAGCAGTTCTTC.

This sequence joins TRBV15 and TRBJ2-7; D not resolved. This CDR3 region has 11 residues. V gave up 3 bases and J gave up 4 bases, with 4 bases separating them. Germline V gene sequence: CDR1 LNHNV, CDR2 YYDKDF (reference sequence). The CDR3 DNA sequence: TGTGCCACCAGCAGTGATTACGAGCAGTACTTC. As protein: CATSSDYEQYF.

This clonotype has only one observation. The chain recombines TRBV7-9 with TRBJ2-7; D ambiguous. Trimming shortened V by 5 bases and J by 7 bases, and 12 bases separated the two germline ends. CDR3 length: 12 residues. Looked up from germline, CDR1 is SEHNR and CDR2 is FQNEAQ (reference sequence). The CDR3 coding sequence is TGTGCCAGCAGCCGTGATGAGTTGGAGCAGTACTTC. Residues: CASSRDELEQYF.

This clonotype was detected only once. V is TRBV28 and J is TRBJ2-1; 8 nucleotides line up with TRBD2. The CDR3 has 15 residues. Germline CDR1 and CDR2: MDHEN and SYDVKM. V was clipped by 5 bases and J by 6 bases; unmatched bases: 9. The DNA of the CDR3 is TGTGCCAGCAGTCCCCCCCGGGAGGGGGGCAATGAGCAGTTCTTC. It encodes CASSPPREGGNEQFF.

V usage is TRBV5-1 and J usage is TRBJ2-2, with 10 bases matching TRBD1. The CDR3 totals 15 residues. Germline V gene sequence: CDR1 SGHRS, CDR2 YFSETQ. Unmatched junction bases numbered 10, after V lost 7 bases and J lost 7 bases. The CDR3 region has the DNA TGCGCCAGCGCCTTTAGACAGGGGGCTGGCGGGGAGCTGTTTTTT. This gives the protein CASAFRQGAGGELFF.

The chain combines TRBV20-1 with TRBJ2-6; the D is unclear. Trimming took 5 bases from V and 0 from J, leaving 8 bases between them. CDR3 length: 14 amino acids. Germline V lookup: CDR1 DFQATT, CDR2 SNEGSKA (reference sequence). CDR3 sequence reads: CSAVHLSGANVLTF. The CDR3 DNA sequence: TGCAGTGCTGTACATCTCTCTGGGGCCAACGTCCTGACTTTC.

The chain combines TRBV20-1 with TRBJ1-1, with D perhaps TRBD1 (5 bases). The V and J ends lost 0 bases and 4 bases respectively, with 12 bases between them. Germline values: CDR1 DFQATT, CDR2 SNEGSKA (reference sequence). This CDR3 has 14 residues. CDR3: CSARDFTGGTEAFF. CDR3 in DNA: TGCAGTGCTAGAGATTTCACAGGTGGCACTGAAGCTTTCTTT.

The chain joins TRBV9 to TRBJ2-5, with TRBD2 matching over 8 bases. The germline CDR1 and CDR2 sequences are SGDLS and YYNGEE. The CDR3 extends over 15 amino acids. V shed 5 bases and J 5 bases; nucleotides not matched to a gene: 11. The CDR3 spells CASSNYAGGLETQYF. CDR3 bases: TGTGCCAGCAGTAATTATGCGGGGGGCCTGGAGACCCAGTACTTC.

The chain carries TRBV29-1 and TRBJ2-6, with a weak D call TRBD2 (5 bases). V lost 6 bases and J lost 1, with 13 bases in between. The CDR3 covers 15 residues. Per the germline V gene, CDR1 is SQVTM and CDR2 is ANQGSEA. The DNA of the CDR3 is TGCAGCGTCCCACCCGGGAATTCTGGGGCCAACGTCCTGACTTTC. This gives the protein CSVPPGNSGANVLTF.

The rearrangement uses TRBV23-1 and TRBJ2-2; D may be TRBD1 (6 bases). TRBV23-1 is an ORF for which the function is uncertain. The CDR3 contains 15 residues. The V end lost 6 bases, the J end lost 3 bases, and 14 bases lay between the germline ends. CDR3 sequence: CASRQGRKDTGELFF. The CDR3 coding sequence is TGCGCCAGCAGACAGGGAAGGAAGGACACCGGGGAGCTGTTTTTT.

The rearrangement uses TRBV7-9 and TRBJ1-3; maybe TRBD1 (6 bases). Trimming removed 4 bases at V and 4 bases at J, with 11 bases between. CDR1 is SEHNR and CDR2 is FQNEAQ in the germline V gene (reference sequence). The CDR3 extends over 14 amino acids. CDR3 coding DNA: TGTGCCAGCAGCTCGCAGACAGGAGGAAACACCATATATTTT. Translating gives CASSSQTGGNTIYF.

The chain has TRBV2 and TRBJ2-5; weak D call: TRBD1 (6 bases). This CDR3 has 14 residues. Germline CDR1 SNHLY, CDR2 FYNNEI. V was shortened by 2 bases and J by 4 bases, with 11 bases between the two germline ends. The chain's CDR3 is CASSEFRGGETQYF. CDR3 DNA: TGTGCCAGCAGTGAATTCAGGGGTGGAGAGACCCAGTACTTC.